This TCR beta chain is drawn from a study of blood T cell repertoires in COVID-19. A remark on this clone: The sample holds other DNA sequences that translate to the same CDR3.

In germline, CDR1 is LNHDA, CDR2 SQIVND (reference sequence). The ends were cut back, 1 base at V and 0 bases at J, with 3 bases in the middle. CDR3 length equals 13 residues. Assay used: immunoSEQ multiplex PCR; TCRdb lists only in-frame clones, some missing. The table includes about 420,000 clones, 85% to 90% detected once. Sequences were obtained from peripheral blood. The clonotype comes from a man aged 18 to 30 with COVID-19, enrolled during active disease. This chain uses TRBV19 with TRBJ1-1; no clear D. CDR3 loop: CASSIGVNTEAFF. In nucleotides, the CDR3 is TGTGCCAGTAGTATAGGAGTGAACACTGAAGCTTTCTTT.